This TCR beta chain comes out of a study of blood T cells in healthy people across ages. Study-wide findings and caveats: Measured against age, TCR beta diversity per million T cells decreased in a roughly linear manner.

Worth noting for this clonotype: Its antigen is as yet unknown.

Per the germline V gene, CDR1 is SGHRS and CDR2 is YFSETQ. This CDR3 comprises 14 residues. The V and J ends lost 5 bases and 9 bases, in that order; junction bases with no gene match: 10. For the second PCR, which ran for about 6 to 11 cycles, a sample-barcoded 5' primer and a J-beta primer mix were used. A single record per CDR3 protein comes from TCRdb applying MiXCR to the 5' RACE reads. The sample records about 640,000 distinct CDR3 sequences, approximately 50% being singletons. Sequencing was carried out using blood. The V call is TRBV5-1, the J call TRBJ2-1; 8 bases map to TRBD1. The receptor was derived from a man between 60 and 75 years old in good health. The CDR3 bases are TGCGCCAGCAGACAAGGGACAGGTGTCAGTGAGCAGTTCTTC. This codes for CASRQGTGVSEQFF.